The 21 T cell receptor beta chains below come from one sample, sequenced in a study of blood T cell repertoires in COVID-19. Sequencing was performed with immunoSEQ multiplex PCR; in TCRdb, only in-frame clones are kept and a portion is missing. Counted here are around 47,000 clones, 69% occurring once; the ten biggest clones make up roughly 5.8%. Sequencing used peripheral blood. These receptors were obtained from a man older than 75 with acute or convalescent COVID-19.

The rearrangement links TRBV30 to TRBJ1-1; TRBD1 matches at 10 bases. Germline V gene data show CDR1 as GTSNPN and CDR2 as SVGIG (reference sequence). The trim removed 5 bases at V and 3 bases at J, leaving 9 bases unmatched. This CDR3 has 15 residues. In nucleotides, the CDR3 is TGTGCCTGGGACAGGACAGGGGGTGGTCACACTGAAGCTTTCTTT. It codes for CAWDRTGGGHTEAFF. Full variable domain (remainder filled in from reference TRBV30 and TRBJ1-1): SQTIHQWPATLVQPVGSPLSLECTVEGTSNPNLYWYRQAAGRGLQLLFYSVGIGQISSEVPQNLSASRPQDRQFILSSKKLLLSDSGFYLCAWDRTGGGHTEAFFGQGTRLTVV.

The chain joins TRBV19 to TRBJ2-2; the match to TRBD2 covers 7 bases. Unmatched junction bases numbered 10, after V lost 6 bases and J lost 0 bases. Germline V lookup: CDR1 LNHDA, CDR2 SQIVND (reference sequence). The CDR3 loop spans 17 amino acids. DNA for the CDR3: TGTGCCAGTAGCATTCCCCCTAGCGGATCGAACACCGGGGAGCTGTTTTTT. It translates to CASSIPPSGSNTGELFF.

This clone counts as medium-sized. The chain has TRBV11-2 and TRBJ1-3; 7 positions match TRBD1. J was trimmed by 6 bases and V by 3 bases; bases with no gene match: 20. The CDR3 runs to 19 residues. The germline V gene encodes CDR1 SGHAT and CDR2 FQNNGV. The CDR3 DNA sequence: TGTGCCAGCAGCTTTCCGGGACAGACCCTTAGTCTGCTAGAAAACACCATATATTTT. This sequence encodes CASSFPGQTLSLLENTIYF. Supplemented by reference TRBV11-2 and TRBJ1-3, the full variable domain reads EAGVAQSPRYKIIEKRQSVAFWCNPISGHATLYWYQQILGQGPKLLIQFQNNGVVDDSQLPKDRFSAERLKGVDSTLKIQPAKLEDSAVYLCASSFPGQTLSLLENTIYFGEGSWLTVV.

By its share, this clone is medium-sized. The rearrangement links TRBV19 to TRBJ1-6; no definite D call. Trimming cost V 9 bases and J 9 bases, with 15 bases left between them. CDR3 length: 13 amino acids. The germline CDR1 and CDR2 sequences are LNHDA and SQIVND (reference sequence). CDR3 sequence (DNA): TGTGCCAGCACACCGGCCGGAGTTTCACCCCTCCACTTT. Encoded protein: CASTPAGVSPLHF. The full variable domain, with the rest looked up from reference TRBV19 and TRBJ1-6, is DGGITQSPKYLFRKEGQNVTLSCEQNLNHDAMYWYRQDPGQGLRLIYYSQIVNDFQKGDIAEGYSVSREKKESFPLTVTSAQKNPTAFYLCASTPAGVSPLHFGNGTRLTVT.

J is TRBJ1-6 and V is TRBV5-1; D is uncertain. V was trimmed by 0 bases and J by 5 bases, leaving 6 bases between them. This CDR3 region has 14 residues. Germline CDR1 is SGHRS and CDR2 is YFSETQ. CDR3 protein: CASSLAQDNSPLHF. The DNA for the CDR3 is TGCGCCAGCAGCTTGGCCCAGGATAATTCACCCCTCCACTTT. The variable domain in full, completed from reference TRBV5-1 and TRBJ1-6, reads KAGVTQTPRYLIKTRGQQVTLSCSPISGHRSVSWYQQTPGQGLQFLFEYFSETQRNKGNFPGRFSGRQFSNSRSEMNVSTLELGDSALYLCASSLAQDNSPLHFGNGTRLTVT.

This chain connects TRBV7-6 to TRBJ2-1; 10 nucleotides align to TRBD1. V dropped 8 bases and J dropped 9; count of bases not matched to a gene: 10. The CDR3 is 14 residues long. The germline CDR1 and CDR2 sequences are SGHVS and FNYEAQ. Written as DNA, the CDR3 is TGTGCCAGCGGAACCGGGACAGGGGTTAGTGAGCAGTTCTTC. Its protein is CASGTGTGVSEQFF. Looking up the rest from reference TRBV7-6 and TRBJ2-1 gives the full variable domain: GAGVSQSPRYKVTKRGQDVALRCDPISGHVSLYWYRQALGQGPEFLTYFNYEAQQDKSGLPNDRFSAERPEGSISTLTIQRTEQRDSAMYRCASGTGTGVSEQFFGPGTRLTVL.

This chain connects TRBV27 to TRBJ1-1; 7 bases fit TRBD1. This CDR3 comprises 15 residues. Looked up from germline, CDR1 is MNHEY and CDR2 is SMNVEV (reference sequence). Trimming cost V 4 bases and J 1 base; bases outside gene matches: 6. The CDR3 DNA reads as TGTGCCAGCAGTTCCACAGGGGTGAGGAACACTGAAGCTTTCTTT. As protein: CASSSTGVRNTEAFF.

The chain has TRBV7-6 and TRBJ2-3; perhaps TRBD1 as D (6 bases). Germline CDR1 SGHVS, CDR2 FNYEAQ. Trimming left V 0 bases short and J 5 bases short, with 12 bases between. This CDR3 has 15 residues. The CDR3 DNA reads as TGTGCCAGCAGCTTAGCGCAGGGGTGGATAGATACGCAGTATTTT. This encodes CASSLAQGWIDTQYF.

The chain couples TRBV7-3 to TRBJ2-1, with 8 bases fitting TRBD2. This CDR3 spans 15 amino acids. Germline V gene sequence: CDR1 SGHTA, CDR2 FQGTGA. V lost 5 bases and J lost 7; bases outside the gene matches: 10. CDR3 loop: CASSLGGVMGNEQFF. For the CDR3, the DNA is TGTGCCAGCAGCCTCGGGGGGGTAATGGGTAATGAGCAGTTCTTC.

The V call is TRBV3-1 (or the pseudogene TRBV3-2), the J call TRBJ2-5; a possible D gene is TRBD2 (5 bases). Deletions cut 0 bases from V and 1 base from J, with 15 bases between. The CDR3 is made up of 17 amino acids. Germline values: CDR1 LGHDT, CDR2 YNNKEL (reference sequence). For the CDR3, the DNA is TGTGCCAGCAGCCAAGATTTATGGACTCCGACCCAAGAGACCCAGTACTTC. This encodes CASSQDLWTPTQETQYF.

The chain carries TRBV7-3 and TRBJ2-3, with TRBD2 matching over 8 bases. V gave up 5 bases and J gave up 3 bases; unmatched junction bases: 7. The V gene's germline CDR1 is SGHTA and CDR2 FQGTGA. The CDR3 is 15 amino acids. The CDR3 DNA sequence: TGTGCCAGCAGCCCGGGACTAGACACTACAGATACGCAGTATTTT. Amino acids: CASSPGLDTTDTQYF.

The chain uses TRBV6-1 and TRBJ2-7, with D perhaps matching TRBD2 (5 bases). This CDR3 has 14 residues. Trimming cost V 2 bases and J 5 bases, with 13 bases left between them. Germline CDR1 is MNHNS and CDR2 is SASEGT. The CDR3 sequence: CASSEPRARDEQYF. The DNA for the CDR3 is TGTGCCAGCAGTGAACCGAGGGCTAGGGACGAGCAGTACTTC.

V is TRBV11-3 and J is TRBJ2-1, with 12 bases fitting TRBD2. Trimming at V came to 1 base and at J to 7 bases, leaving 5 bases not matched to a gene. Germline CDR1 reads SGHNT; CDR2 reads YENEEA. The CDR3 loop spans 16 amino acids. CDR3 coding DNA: TGTGCCAGCAGCTTAGGGGGACTAGCGGGCCTTAATGAGCAGTTCTTC. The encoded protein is CASSLGGLAGLNEQFF.

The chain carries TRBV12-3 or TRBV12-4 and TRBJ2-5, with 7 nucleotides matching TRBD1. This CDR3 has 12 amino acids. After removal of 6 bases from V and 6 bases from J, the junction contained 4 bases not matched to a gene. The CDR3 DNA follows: TGTGCCAGCAGGCAGACAGGGAAGACCCAGTACTTC. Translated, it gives CASRQTGKTQYF.

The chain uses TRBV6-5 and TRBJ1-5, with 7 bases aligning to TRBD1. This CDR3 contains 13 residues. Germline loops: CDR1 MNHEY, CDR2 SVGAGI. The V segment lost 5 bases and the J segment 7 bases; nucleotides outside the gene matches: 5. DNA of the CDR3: TGTGCCAGCAGTCGACAGGGTTGGCAGCCCCAGCATTTT. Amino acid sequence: CASSRQGWQPQHF.

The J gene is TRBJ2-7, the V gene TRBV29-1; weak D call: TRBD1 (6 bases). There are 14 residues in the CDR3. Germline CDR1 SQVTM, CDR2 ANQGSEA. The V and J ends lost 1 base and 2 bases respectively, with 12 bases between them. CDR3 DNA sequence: TGCAGCGTTGAAGTACAGGGTGATACCTACGAGCAGTACTTC. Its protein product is CSVEVQGDTYEQYF.

The CDR3 here is CASSTGNSPDTQYF. The CDR3 DNA reads as TGTGCCAGTAGTACGGGTAATTCGCCGGATACGCAGTATTTT. The chain links TRBV19 to TRBJ2-3; unclear D gene. Germline V lookup: CDR1 LNHDA, CDR2 SQIVND (reference sequence). V was shortened by 4 bases and J by 6 bases, with 14 bases between the two germline ends. The CDR3 covers 14 residues.

This CDR3 reads CSASFSGTSRNEQFF. The CDR3 region has the DNA TGCAGTGCTAGTTTTTCCGGGACTAGCCGGAATGAGCAGTTCTTC. This chain connects TRBV20-1 to TRBJ2-1, with 9 nucleotides matching TRBD2. V lost 3 bases, J lost 7 bases, and 10 bases stayed unmatched. The CDR3 has 15 residues. Germline CDR1 is DFQATT and CDR2 is SNEGSKA (reference sequence).

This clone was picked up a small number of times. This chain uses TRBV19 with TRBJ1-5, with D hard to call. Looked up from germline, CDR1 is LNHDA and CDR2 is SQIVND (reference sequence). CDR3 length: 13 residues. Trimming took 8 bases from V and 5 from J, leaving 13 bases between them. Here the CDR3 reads CASSPGGHQPQHF. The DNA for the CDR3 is TGTGCCAGTTCTCCCGGAGGCCATCAGCCCCAGCATTTT.

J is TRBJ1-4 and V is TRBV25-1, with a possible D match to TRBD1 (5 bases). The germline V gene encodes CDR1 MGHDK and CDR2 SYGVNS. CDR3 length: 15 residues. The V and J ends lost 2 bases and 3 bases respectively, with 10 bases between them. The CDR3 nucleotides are TGTGCCAGCAGTGAAGCAGGGAAAGCTAATGAAAAACTGTTTTTT. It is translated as CASSEAGKANEKLFF.

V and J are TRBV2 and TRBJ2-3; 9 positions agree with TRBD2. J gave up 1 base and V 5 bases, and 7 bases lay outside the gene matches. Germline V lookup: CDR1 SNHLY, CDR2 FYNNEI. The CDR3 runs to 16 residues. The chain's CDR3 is CASSLRVAGGTDTQYF. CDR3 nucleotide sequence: TGTGCCAGCAGTCTCCGGGTAGCGGGGGGCACAGATACGCAGTATTTT.